This T cell receptor (beta chain) was recovered during a study of shared clonotypes between healthy human individuals. Overall study context: Two women and three men aged 18 to 49 made up the donors.

Germline CDR1 reads SGHTA; CDR2 reads FQGNSA. This CDR3 is built from 13 residues. V lost 5 bases to trimming and J lost 4 bases, with 11 bases between them. Sequencing was performed with immunoSEQ multiplex PCR; in TCRdb, only in-frame clones are kept and a portion is missing. The sample yields some 2.4 million clones, under 95% seen once. This clone showed up just once. The receptor's source is a man aged 18 to 35 in good health. Some clones in this sample may be carry-over from other donors' samples. V usage is TRBV7-2 and J usage is TRBJ1-1; D is uncertain. Sequenced material: naive CD4+ T cells from PBMCs. Specified subset: CD45RA+ positively selected. The CDR3 DNA is TGTGCCAGCAGCCCCTTATCCAGCACTGAAGCTTTCTTT. It encodes CASSPLSSTEAFF.